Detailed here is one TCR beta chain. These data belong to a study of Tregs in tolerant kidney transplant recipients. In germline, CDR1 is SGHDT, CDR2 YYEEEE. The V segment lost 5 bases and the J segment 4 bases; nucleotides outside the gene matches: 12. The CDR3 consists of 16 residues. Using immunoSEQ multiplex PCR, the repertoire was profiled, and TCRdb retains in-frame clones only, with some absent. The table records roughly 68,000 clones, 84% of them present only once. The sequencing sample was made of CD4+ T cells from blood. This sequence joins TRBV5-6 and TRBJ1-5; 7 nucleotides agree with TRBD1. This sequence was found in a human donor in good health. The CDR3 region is CASSQGTGAFNQPQHF. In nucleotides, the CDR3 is TGTGCCAGCAGTCAGGGAACAGGGGCCTTTAATCAGCCCCAGCATTTT.